This T cell receptor (beta chain) was sequenced for a study of OX40 agonist ivuxolimab in advanced cancers. Overall study: Hepatocellular carcinoma, melanoma, renal cell or head and neck cancer affected the dose-escalation patients.

Sequencing was performed with immunoSEQ multiplex PCR; in TCRdb, only in-frame clones are kept and a portion is missing. The repertoire consists of some 77,000 clones, with 90% to 95% occurring once and the leading ten covering about 0.32%. V was shortened by 0 bases and J by 2 bases, with 11 bases between the two germline ends. The CDR3 covers 15 residues. Looked up from germline, CDR1 is SGDLS and CDR2 is YYNGEE. The TCR sequence derives from an adult with an advanced solid tumor such as melanoma, head and neck, liver or kidney cancer. This chain uses TRBV9 with TRBJ2-5; D call uncertain. The material sequenced was CD4+ or CD8+ T cells sorted from blood, taken in a trial of the OX40 agonist ivuxolimab. The CDR3 loop is CASSVGLASQETQYF. DNA of the CDR3: TGTGCCAGCAGCGTAGGGCTTGCGAGTCAAGAGACCCAGTACTTC.